The 22 T cell receptor beta chains presented below share a single source sample, sequenced in a study of T cell changes during pregnancy in multiple sclerosis. The table came from immunoSEQ multiplex PCR; TCRdb's copy has only in-frame clones and leaves some out. The table includes about 31,000 clones, around 90% detected once. The sequencing here drew on CD8+ T cells from peripheral blood mononuclear cells, taken before pregnancy. These receptors were taken from a female donor with multiple sclerosis, enrolled in a pregnancy study.

The chain links TRBV2 to TRBJ2-1; possible D gene TRBD2, 6 bases. Germline V gene data show CDR1 as SNHLY and CDR2 as FYNNEI. V shed 6 bases and J shed 0 bases, with 12 bases lying between them. This CDR3 comprises 15 residues. CDR3 nucleotides: TGTGCCAGCAGGGAAACGGGGGACTCCTACAATGAGCAGTTCTTC. Residues: CASRETGDSYNEQFF. Full variable domain (missing parts from reference TRBV2 and TRBJ2-1): EPEVTQTPSHQVTQMGQEVILRCVPISNHLYFYWYRQILGQKVEFLVSFYNNEISEKSEIFDDQFSVERPDGSNFTLKIRSTKLEDSAMYFCASRETGDSYNEQFFGPGTRLTVL.

The chain recombines TRBV15 with TRBJ2-1, with TRBD1 matching over 8 bases. Germline assignment: CDR1 LNHNV and CDR2 YYDKDF (reference sequence). The V gene end was trimmed by 0 bases and the J gene end by 0 bases; junction bases not matched to a gene: 1. The CDR3 is 16 amino acids. CDR3 in DNA: TGTGCCACCAGCAGAGAGGACAGGGACTCCTACAATGAGCAGTTCTTC. Residues: CATSREDRDSYNEQFF.

This sequence joins TRBV5-1 and TRBJ2-3, with TRBD2 identical over 7 bases. This CDR3 comprises 15 residues. Unmatched junction bases numbered 5, after V lost 1 base and J lost 3 bases. Germline V gene data show CDR1 as SGHRS and CDR2 as YFSETQ. CDR3 in DNA: TGCGCCAGCAGCTTGACGGGCGGGAGAACAGATACGCAGTATTTT. It encodes CASSLTGGRTDTQYF.

The rearrangement joins TRBV5-6 to TRBJ1-5; D might be TRBD1 (5 bases). There are 16 residues in the CDR3. The germline V gene encodes CDR1 SGHDT and CDR2 YYEEEE. V lost 0 bases to trimming and J lost 6 bases, with 16 bases between them. The CDR3 sequence is CASSLGGGAGGQPQHF. As DNA, the CDR3 is TGTGCCAGCAGCTTGGGGGGAGGGGCCGGGGGTCAGCCCCAGCATTTT.

This chain joins TRBV28 and TRBJ2-7; tentatively, D is TRBD1 (5 bases). CDR3 size: 13 residues. CDR1 is MDHEN, CDR2 SYDVKM, per germline. V was cut by 10 bases and J by 4 bases, with 17 bases left in between. For the CDR3, the DNA is TGTGCCACCAAACTACGACAGCGTTACGAGCAGTACTTC. It specifies CATKLRQRYEQYF.

V and J are TRBV7-2 and TRBJ2-5; 8 nucleotides align to TRBD1. The V segment lost 5 bases and the J segment 5 bases; nucleotides outside the gene matches: 4. This CDR3 is 13 amino acids long. Germline CDR1 is SGHTA and CDR2 is FQGNSA. This chain's CDR3 is CASSRQGAETQYF. The CDR3 DNA reads as TGTGCCAGCAGCCGGCAGGGGGCCGAGACCCAGTACTTC.

V gene TRBV9 combines with J gene TRBJ2-3, with D perhaps TRBD1 (5 bases). This CDR3 contains 16 residues. Trimming left V 4 bases short and J 0 bases short, with 15 bases between. Germline CDR1 and CDR2: SGDLS and YYNGEE. The CDR3 protein is CASSPPTETSTDTQYF. CDR3 DNA: TGTGCCAGCAGCCCACCGACAGAAACTAGCACAGATACGCAGTATTTT.

The chain combines TRBV28 with TRBJ2-3; TRBD2 matches 12 bases. V shed 3 bases and J 5 bases; nucleotides not matched to a gene: 3. CDR3 length: 15 residues. Germline V gene sequence: CDR1 MDHEN, CDR2 SYDVKM. The DNA of the CDR3 is TGTGCCAGCAGTTTCAAACTAGCGGGAGGAGATACGCAGTATTTT. Amino acids: CASSFKLAGGDTQYF.

The V and J genes are TRBV27 and TRBJ1-5; 7 bases are a match to TRBD1. The germline CDR1 and CDR2 sequences are MNHEY and SMNVEV (reference sequence). Trimming at V came to 3 bases and at J to 3 bases, leaving 2 bases not matched to a gene. The CDR3 loop spans 14 amino acids. The CDR3 is CASSFTGDNQPQHF. The CDR3 DNA follows: TGTGCCAGCAGTTTCACAGGGGACAATCAGCCCCAGCATTTT.

A single count supports this clone. V is TRBV6-5 and J is TRBJ2-2; no clear D gene. Germline V gene sequence: CDR1 MNHEY, CDR2 SVGAGI. This CDR3 region has 15 residues. Trimming pared 2 bases from V and 2 bases from J, leaving 9 bases between. CDR3 region: CASSYELSNTGELFF. For the CDR3, the DNA is TGTGCCAGCAGTTACGAGCTATCCAACACCGGGGAGCTGTTTTTT.

By sample share, this clone is medium-sized. This chain joins TRBV7-8 and TRBJ2-7, with 8 nucleotides matching TRBD1. The V gene's germline CDR1 is SGHVS and CDR2 FQNEAQ. The CDR3 extends over 13 amino acids. V lost 5 bases, J lost 2 bases, and 2 bases stayed unmatched. The DNA of the CDR3 is TGTGCCAGCAGCATGGGACAGGCCTACGAGCAGTACTTC. Amino acid sequence: CASSMGQAYEQYF.

The chain carries TRBV5-1 and TRBJ2-7; D is possibly TRBD1 (6 bases). With 4 bases removed from V and 2 bases from J, the gap between germline ends came to 10 bases. The CDR3 loop spans 13 amino acids. CDR1 is SGHRS and CDR2 is YFSETQ in the germline V gene. CDR3 DNA sequence: TGCGCCAGCAGCGGGGACAACACCTACGAGCAGTACTTC. Encoded protein: CASSGDNTYEQYF.

V is TRBV28 and J is TRBJ2-7; D may be TRBD2 (6 bases). Trimming cost V 6 bases and J 5 bases, with 17 bases left between them. The length of the CDR3 is 14 residues. Germline lookup yields CDR1 MDHEN and CDR2 SYDVKM. CDR3 sequence: CASSPLSGDDEQYF. CDR3 DNA sequence: TGTGCCAGCAGCCCCCTATCGGGAGATGACGAGCAGTACTTC.

The chain has TRBV27 and TRBJ2-7; TRBD1 matches at 8 bases. Germline V gene data show CDR1 as MNHEY and CDR2 as SMNVEV (reference sequence). The CDR3 consists of 14 residues. After removal of 5 bases from V and 5 bases from J, the junction contained 8 bases not matched to a gene. Here the CDR3 reads CASSPGQGPHEQYF. The CDR3 DNA is TGTGCCAGCAGTCCTGGACAGGGTCCCCACGAGCAGTACTTC.

The rearrangement joins TRBV9 to TRBJ1-2; tentative D call: TRBD1 (5 bases). V lost 0 bases and J lost 3, with 9 bases in between. Germline CDR1 and CDR2: SGDLS and YYNGEE. The CDR3 extends over 14 amino acids. The CDR3 DNA is TGTGCCAGCAGCGTAGGGGGAGGGGACTATGGCTACACCTTC. Translating gives CASSVGGGDYGYTF.

On this clone: One end of the junction varies from germline; a read error may be responsible. The V gene is TRBV30, the J gene TRBJ1-1; D gene uncertain. CDR3 length: 13 residues. Germline assignment: CDR1 GTSNPN and CDR2 SVGIG (reference sequence). Here the CDR3 reads CTWRRLMNTEAFF. The CDR3 region has the DNA TGTACCTGGAGGAGACTCATGAACACTGAAGCTTTCTTT. Together with reference TRBV30 and TRBJ1-1, the CDR3 gives the full variable domain: SQTIHQWPATLVQPVGSPLSLECTVEGTSNPNLYWYRQAAGRGLQLLFYSVGIGQISSEVPQNLSASRPQDRQFILSSKKLLLSDSGFYLCTWRRLMNTEAFFGQGTRLTVV.

This chain uses TRBV27 with TRBJ2-1; D not resolved. The CDR3 has 14 amino acids. V was trimmed by 3 bases and J by 4 bases, leaving 10 bases between them. CDR1 and CDR2 (germline): MNHEY, SMNVEV (reference sequence). CDR3 protein: CASSFGGSYNEQFF. The CDR3 DNA sequence: TGTGCCAGCAGTTTTGGCGGCTCGTACAATGAGCAGTTCTTC.

CDR3 DNA sequence: TGTGCCAGCACCCCTGATATTGGCTGGGGGCAGACTGAAGCTTTCTTT. It translates to CASTPDIGWGQTEAFF. The rearrangement links TRBV27 to TRBJ1-1, with a weak D call TRBD1 (6 bases). Deletions cut 7 bases from V and 5 bases from J, with 23 bases between. The germline gives CDR1 MNHEY, CDR2 SMNVEV (reference sequence). The CDR3 covers 16 residues.

This chain links TRBV10-3 with TRBJ1-3; 9 bases are a match to TRBD1. This CDR3 contains 16 residues. Germline loops: CDR1 ENHRY, CDR2 SYGVKD. Germline trimming cut 3 bases from V and 3 bases from J; bases unmatched to any gene: 6. The CDR3 nucleotides are TGTGCCATCAGTGAAACAGGGGGCGAGTATGGAAACACCATATATTTT. Amino acids: CAISETGGEYGNTIYF.

The chain carries TRBV7-9 and TRBJ2-7, with TRBD2 matching over 9 bases. This CDR3 region has 14 residues. Germline loops: CDR1 SEHNR, CDR2 FQNEAQ (reference sequence). The junction had 6 bases not matched to a gene; V was cut back by 5 bases and J by 4 bases. This CDR3 reads CASSVSGSLYEQYF. Written as DNA, the CDR3 is TGTGCCAGCAGCGTTAGCGGGAGCTTGTACGAGCAGTACTTC. Drawing the rest from reference TRBV7-9 and TRBJ2-7, the complete variable domain is DTGVSQNPRHKITKRGQNVTFRCDPISEHNRLYWYRQTLGQGPEFLTYFQNEAQLEKSRLLSDRFSAERPKGSFSTLEIQRTEQGDSAMYLCASSVSGSLYEQYFGPGTRLTVT.

The chain couples TRBV10-3 to TRBJ1-1, with D perhaps matching TRBD1 (6 bases). CDR1 is ENHRY and CDR2 is SYGVKD in the germline V gene. The CDR3 has 15 residues. V lost 3 bases and J lost 5, with 16 bases in between. CDR3: CAISDLKGVETEAFF. CDR3 nucleotides: TGTGCCATCAGTGACCTTAAGGGGGTCGAGACTGAAGCTTTCTTT.

The J gene is TRBJ2-2, the V gene TRBV30; 9 bases agree with TRBD1. There are 15 residues in the CDR3. With 4 bases clipped from V and 6 bases from J, the junction kept 9 bases outside the gene matches. Germline V gene sequence: CDR1 GTSNPN, CDR2 SVGIG (reference sequence). The CDR3 DNA reads TGTGCCTGGAAGGATAGACAGGGGGACTCCGGGGAGCTGTTTTTT. It yields the protein CAWKDRQGDSGELFF.